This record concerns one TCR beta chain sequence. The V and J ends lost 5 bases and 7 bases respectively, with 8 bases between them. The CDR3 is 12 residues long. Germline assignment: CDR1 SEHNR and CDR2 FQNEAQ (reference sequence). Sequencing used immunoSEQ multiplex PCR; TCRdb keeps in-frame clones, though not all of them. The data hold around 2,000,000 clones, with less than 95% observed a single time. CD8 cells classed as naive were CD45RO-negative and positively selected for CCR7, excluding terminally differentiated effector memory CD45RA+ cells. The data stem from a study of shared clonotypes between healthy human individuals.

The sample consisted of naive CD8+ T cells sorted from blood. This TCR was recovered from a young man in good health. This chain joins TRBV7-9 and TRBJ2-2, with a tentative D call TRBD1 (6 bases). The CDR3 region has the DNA TGTGCCAGCAGCCCAGGGGACGGGGAGCTGTTTTTT. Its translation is CASSPGDGELFF.